What follows are 4 T cell receptor beta chains derived from one specimen sequenced in a study of blood T cell repertoires in COVID-19 (dated by TCRdb to the early 2020s). Libraries were constructed by the immunoSEQ multiplex PCR assay. TCRdb stores this immuneACCESS table with in-frame sequences only. Part of the clones is absent; in the studies checked, under half of the shortfall reflects unresolved V genes, and no reason is known for the rest. The sample contains 90,000 to 130,000 clones, 75% to 80% of them found a single time. The ten largest clonotypes hold approximately 16% of the sample. The specimen was peripheral blood. Source of these receptors: a woman older than 75 with active or convalescent COVID-19.

This sequence joins TRBV5-1 and TRBJ2-7; 8 nucleotides agree with TRBD1. Germline CDR1 is SGHRS and CDR2 is YFSETQ. There are 15 residues in the CDR3. The ends lost 4 bases at V and 4 bases at J; junction bases unmatched: 10. CDR3 in DNA: TGCGCCAGCAGCCGACAGGGGTCGAGATCGTACGAGCAGTACTTC. Translated: CASSRQGSRSYEQYF.

The chain recombines TRBV5-8 with TRBJ2-7; 11 bases are shared with TRBD2. The CDR3 is made up of 15 amino acids. After removal of 0 bases from V and 2 bases from J, the junction contained 1 base not matched to a gene. Looked up from germline, CDR1 is SGHTS and CDR2 is YDEGEE. The CDR3 loop reads CASSLVSGRAYEQYF. The DNA of the CDR3 is TGTGCCAGCAGCTTGGTTAGCGGGAGGGCCTACGAGCAGTACTTC.

The chain carries TRBV9 and TRBJ1-3; unclear D gene. In germline, CDR1 is SGDLS, CDR2 YYNGEE. This CDR3 contains 14 residues. Trimming took off 0 bases at V and 0 bases at J, with 4 bases between the two ends. This chain's CDR3 is CASSVDSSGNTIYF. The CDR3 DNA follows: TGTGCCAGCAGCGTAGACAGCTCTGGAAACACCATATATTTT.

The chain joins TRBV5-4 to TRBJ2-1; TRBD2 matches 7 bases. With V trimmed by 0 bases and J by 2 bases, 2 bases remained unmatched. CDR3 length: 15 amino acids. In germline, CDR1 is SGHNT, CDR2 YYREEE (reference sequence). CDR3 in DNA: TGTGCCAGCAGCTTGGCGGGAGGCACCTACAATGAGCAGTTCTTC. Translation: CASSLAGGTYNEQFF.